This T cell receptor beta chain emerged from a study of shared clonotypes between healthy human individuals. Terminally differentiated effector memory CD45RA+ cells were excluded from the naive CD8 cells, which were CD45RO-negative and positively selected for CCR7. Profiled with immunoSEQ multiplex PCR; TCRdb holds only in-frame clones, not every one. The sample has around 2,000,000 clones, approximately 94% seen once. CDR3 length: 16 residues. Germline-derived CDR1 and CDR2 are SGHAT and FQNNGV. The ends lost 3 bases at V and 2 bases at J; junction bases unmatched: 4. The material sequenced was naive CD8+ T cells from PBMCs. The TCR comes from a man younger than 30 in good health. Some clones in this sample may be carry-over from other donors' samples. The rearrangement joins TRBV11-2 to TRBJ2-2, with 9 nucleotides matching TRBD1. The CDR3 region has the DNA TGTGCCAGCAGCTTCCACAGGGGGCCCAACACCGGGGAGCTGTTTTTT. Amino acid sequence: CASSFHRGPNTGELFF.